Following are 25 T cell receptor beta chains from one sample sequenced in a study of T cells in Graves' hyperthyroidism and ophthalmopathy. The investigators amplified TCR beta CDR3 regions from RNA transcripts. HTBI primers were employed in a first-round RT-PCR of the TCR CDR3. Each CDR3 protein gets one entry after TCRdb re-called the multiplex PCR reads with MiXCR. The table records tens of thousands of distinct CDR3 sequences, around 40% of them present only once. Sequenced: blood. These receptors were collected from a woman in her 30s with Graves' hyperthyroidism.

This clonotype appeared many times. DNA of the CDR3: TGTGCCAGCTTTAAGGAGCCAGATACGCAGTATTTT. Encoded protein: CASFKEPDTQYF. The chain recombines TRBV2 with TRBJ2-3; D is ambiguous. Germline values: CDR1 SNHLY, CDR2 FYNNEI. V lost 8 bases and J lost 4, with 10 bases in between. The CDR3 runs 12 residues.

The table lists this clonotype with many counts. The DNA for the CDR3 is TGCAGTGCTAGGCCCCTAGCGGGACCCACAGATACGCAGTATTTT. Translated: CSARPLAGPTDTQYF. This chain connects TRBV20-1 to TRBJ2-3; 9 bases map to TRBD2. The CDR3 has 15 residues. Germline V gene sequence: CDR1 DFQATT, CDR2 SNEGSKA (reference sequence). Trimming at V came to 3 bases and at J to 2 bases, leaving 6 bases not matched to a gene.

This chain links TRBV10-2 with TRBJ2-7; D gene unclear. CDR3 length: 10 residues. Germline V gene data show CDR1 as WSHSY and CDR2 as SAAADI. V lost 3 bases, J lost 9 bases, and 6 bases lay in between. The CDR3 DNA follows: TGCGCCAGCAGTGATTCGGGGCAGTACTTC. Translation: CASSDSGQYF.

This clonotype is medium-sized by share. This chain joins TRBV2 and TRBJ1-1; no clear D. Per germline, CDR1 SNHLY and CDR2 FYNNEI. V was pared by 8 bases and J by 8 bases, with 18 bases between. The CDR3 is 13 residues long. The CDR3 DNA reads as TGTGCCAGCTGTGCGGACGGGGTTGTCGAAGCTTTCTTT. Its translation is CASCADGVVEAFF.

This clonotype has ten or more counts. With a much larger clone just one base away, this may be a read error. Likely a read error: the CDR3 ends without its conserved phenylalanine or tryptophan. The rearrangement joins TRBV19 to TRBJ1-1, with D possibly being TRBD1 (5 bases). The CDR3 consists of 11 residues. V was pared by 11 bases and J by 1 base, with 8 bases between. Germline CDR1 reads LNHDA; CDR2 reads SQIVND (reference sequence). The CDR3 DNA sequence: TGTGCCTCTACAGGGAACACTGAAGCTTTCCTT. Protein: CASTGNTEAFL.

In regard to this clonotype: Since the CDR3 does not end with the conserved phenylalanine or tryptophan, this likely comes from a read error. The gene calls are TRBV9 and TRBJ1-6; 8 nucleotides match TRBD1. Germline CDR1 and CDR2: SGDLS and YYNGEE. This CDR3 has 15 residues. CDR3 protein: CVSSTTGAGNSPLHI. CDR3 nucleotide sequence: TGTGTCAGCAGTACGACAGGGGCGGGTAATTCACCCCTCCACATT.

V usage is TRBV25-1 and J usage is TRBJ2-1; TRBD1 might be the D (6 bases). From germline, CDR1 is MGHDK and CDR2 SYGVNS. V gave up 6 bases and J gave up 9 bases, with 9 bases separating them. The CDR3 is 11 residues long. CDR3 in amino acids: CASRTGPEQFF. CDR3 in DNA: TGTGCCAGCAGGACAGGTCCTGAGCAGTTCTTC.

This clonotype was seen at least ten times. The V gene is TRBV4-1, the J gene TRBJ1-1, with TRBD1 matching over 7 bases. This CDR3 spans 17 amino acids. The J segment lost 0 bases and the V segment lost 4 bases, leaving 11 bases of the junction unmatched. Germline V lookup: CDR1 MGHRA, CDR2 YSYEKL. CDR3 loop: CASSRDRVRLMNTEAFF. Written as DNA, the CDR3 is TGCGCCAGCAGCCGCGACAGGGTTAGGCTGATGAACACTGAAGCTTTCTTT.

To note about this clonotype: The limits of the CDR3 on the DNA are not certain, so only TCRdb's listed CDR3 is given. The chain joins TRBV20-1 to TRBJ2-2; TRBD1, as called in the table, went unchecked against the DNA. Germline V gives CDR1 DFQATT, CDR2 SNEGSKA (reference sequence). The CDR3 has 19 amino acids, counting both end residues. The CDR3 region is CSARGVREDYEQYFGELFF.

The table lists this clonotype with many counts. The chain joins TRBV7-2 to TRBJ2-3, with 13 bases aligning to TRBD2. V lost 11 bases, J lost 6 bases, and 11 bases stayed unmatched. This CDR3 has 15 residues. Germline CDR1 and CDR2: SGHTA and FQGNSA. The CDR3 protein is CAGGGLAGMEDTQYF. For the CDR3, the DNA is TGTGCCGGGGGGGGACTAGCGGGAATGGAGGATACGCAGTATTTT.

This clonotype appeared many times. The CDR3 sequence: CASSFTGTTEAFF. The DNA for the CDR3 is TGTGCCAGCAGTTTCACAGGGACCACTGAAGCTTTCTTT. The rearrangement joins TRBV28 to TRBJ1-1, with D possibly TRBD1 on 6 matching bases. CDR1 MDHEN and CDR2 SYDVKM come from the germline V gene. The length of the CDR3 is 13 residues. V shed 3 bases and J shed 4 bases, with 9 bases lying between them.

Many counts were recorded for this clonotype. V and J are TRBV20-1 and TRBJ2-3; TRBD2 aligns across 10 bases. Germline values: CDR1 DFQATT, CDR2 SNEGSKA (reference sequence). The CDR3 totals 14 residues. Trimming removed 6 bases from V and 11 bases from J; junction bases left unmatched: 14. The CDR3 bases are TGCAGTGCCCTAGGACTAGCGGAAGACAATGAGCAGTATTTT. Translating it yields CSALGLAEDNEQYF.

This clonotype was seen at least ten times. CDR3 bases: TGTGCCAGCAGCCCGGGTGGACTAGCGGACAACAATGAGCAGTTCTTC. This translates into CASSPGGLADNNEQFF. This chain connects TRBV5-4 to TRBJ2-1, with TRBD2 identical over 10 bases. The CDR3 runs to 16 residues. Unmatched junction bases numbered 9, after V lost 4 bases and J lost 5 bases. Germline assignment: CDR1 SGHNT and CDR2 YYREEE (reference sequence).

The chain is built from TRBV29-1 and TRBJ2-7; D might be TRBD1 or TRBD2, each matching 6 bases. V dropped 7 bases and J dropped 3 bases, with 10 bases sitting between them. The CDR3 runs 11 residues. CDR1 and CDR2 (germline): SQVTM, ANQGSEA. The CDR3 coding sequence is TGCAGCGCCGAGGGGGGCTACGAGCAGTACTTC. Translation gives CSAEGGYEQYF.

Ten or more counts support this clonotype. The chain combines TRBV11-3 with TRBJ2-7; 8 positions agree with TRBD1. The junction had 10 bases not matched to a gene; V was cut back by 8 bases and J by 7 bases. In germline, CDR1 is SGHNT, CDR2 YENEEA. The CDR3 loop spans 13 amino acids. CDR3 nucleotide sequence: TGTGCCAGCCAGCGGCAGGGGGCCGGAGAGCAGTACTTC. It translates to CASQRQGAGEQYF.

As concerns this clonotype: Lacking the conserved final phenylalanine or tryptophan, this CDR3 likely reflects a read error. The rearrangement links TRBV11-3 to TRBJ2-3; 8 bases map to TRBD2. The CDR3 length is 14 residues. The V and J ends lost 5 bases and 1 base, in that order; junction bases with no gene match: 2. The germline V gene encodes CDR1 SGHNT and CDR2 YENEEA. The CDR3 DNA reads TGTGCCAGCAGCCTGACTAGCGGCACAGATACGCAGTATTCT. It encodes CASSLTSGTDTQYS.

This chain links TRBV27 with TRBJ1-1, with D perhaps matching TRBD1 (5 bases). V shed 1 base and J shed 1 base, with 10 bases lying between them. This CDR3 contains 15 residues. The germline V gene encodes CDR1 MNHEY and CDR2 SMNVEV (reference sequence). CDR3 protein: CASSLFGRGNTEAFF. Written as DNA, the CDR3 is TGTGCCAGCAGTTTATTCGGGAGGGGGAACACTGAAGCTTTCTTT.

The V gene is TRBV12-3 or TRBV12-4, the J gene TRBJ2-1; D may be TRBD1 or TRBD2 (5 bases each). This CDR3 has 12 amino acids. Deletions cut 3 bases from V and 10 bases from J, with 10 bases between. The CDR3 DNA sequence: TGTGCCAGCAGTTTGATCGGGGCGGAGCAGTTCTTC. Its translation is CASSLIGAEQFF.

There are many counts of this clonotype. The J gene is TRBJ2-1, the V gene TRBV27; perhaps TRBD1 as D (6 bases). V dropped 4 bases and J dropped 1 base, with 14 bases sitting between them. This CDR3 is 16 amino acids long. Germline V lookup: CDR1 MNHEY, CDR2 SMNVEV (reference sequence). The CDR3 is CASSSYQGSSYNEQFF. The CDR3, as DNA: TGTGCCAGCAGTTCATATCAGGGGAGTTCCTACAATGAGCAGTTCTTC.

This clonotype occurred many times. The rearrangement joins TRBV27 to TRBJ2-5; 7 bases map to TRBD2. This CDR3 comprises 12 residues. Looked up from germline, CDR1 is MNHEY and CDR2 is SMNVEV (reference sequence). With V trimmed by 8 bases and J by 4 bases, 4 bases remained unmatched. The CDR3 loop is CASRGSGETQYF. Here the CDR3 DNA reads TGTGCCAGCCGCGGGAGTGGAGAGACCCAGTACTTC.

This rearrangement joins TRBV2 to TRBJ2-7; 12 bases agree with TRBD2. From germline, CDR1 is SNHLY and CDR2 FYNNEI. The CDR3 extends over 15 amino acids. V shed 6 bases and J 2 bases; nucleotides not matched to a gene: 5. The CDR3 reads CASSQTSGRPYEQYF. The DNA for the CDR3 is TGTGCCAGCAGCCAGACTAGCGGGAGACCCTACGAGCAGTACTTC.

This rearrangement joins TRBV29-1 to TRBJ2-5, with TRBD1 as a possible D gene (5 bases). CDR3 size: 14 residues. V gave up 3 bases and J gave up 4 bases, with 15 bases separating them. Germline CDR1 reads SQVTM; CDR2 reads ANQGSEA. In DNA form, the CDR3 reads TGCAGCGTTGAGATTTCTAGGGGCGGAGAGACCCAGTACTTC. Protein sequence: CSVEISRGGETQYF.

This clonotype appeared many times. The chain has TRBV6-1 and TRBJ2-1; D remains ambiguous. V lost 2 bases to trimming and J lost 2 bases, with 13 bases between them. Germline V CDR1 and CDR2: MNHNS, SASEGT. This CDR3 spans 16 amino acids. This chain's CDR3 is CASSEILSGPYNEQFF. Written as DNA, the CDR3 is TGTGCCAGCAGTGAAATCCTGTCCGGGCCCTACAATGAGCAGTTCTTC.

This clonotype occurred many times. This sequence joins TRBV2 and TRBJ2-4; no definite D call. The germline gives CDR1 SNHLY, CDR2 FYNNEI. The CDR3 covers 14 residues. With 7 bases removed from V and 1 base from J, the gap between germline ends came to 11 bases. The CDR3 sequence: CASNRVGAKNIQYF. Here the CDR3 DNA reads TGTGCCAGCAACCGGGTGGGTGCCAAAAACATTCAGTACTTC. Complete variable domain (other parts from reference TRBV2 and TRBJ2-4): EPEVTQTPSHQVTQMGQEVILRCVPISNHLYFYWYRQILGQKVEFLVSFYNNEISEKSEIFDDQFSVERPDGSNFTLKIRSTKLEDSAMYFCASNRVGAKNIQYFGAGTRLSVL.

The genes are TRBV19 and TRBJ1-1, with D unclear. This CDR3 spans 16 amino acids. Germline CDR1 is LNHDA and CDR2 is SQIVND (reference sequence). V was pared by 1 base and J by 3 bases, with 15 bases between. The DNA for the CDR3 is TGTGCCAGTAGTATAGGATTAGGTCGTGAGGACACTGAAGCTTTCTTT. This translates into CASSIGLGREDTEAFF.